The 23 T cell receptor beta chains below were found in one sample sequenced in a study of memory CD8 T cells in hepatitis C reinfection listed by TCRdb under 2017. Per the publication, the time point label means: pre-reinfection, 55 to 20 weeks before reinfection detection. TCR sequencing was performed on the sorted cells directly ex vivo, without any in vitro expansion beforehand. The library was made by the immunoSEQ multiplex PCR assay. TCRdb took over this immuneACCESS table, retaining in-frame rearrangements with V and J assigned. Such tables are incomplete; in checked studies, under half of the missing clones stem from an unresolved V gene, and the remainder is unexplained. For this sample there are 45,000 to 65,000 clones; roughly 86% appear just once. 0.9% to 1.1% of the sample lies in the top ten. Sequenced: naive CD8+ T cells sorted from blood. In the paper's terms, the cell subset or site label means: total naive CD8+CD45RO- T cells. All receptors derive from a man aged 18-30 years with hepatitis C virus infection.

The chain joins TRBV5-8 to TRBJ1-1; unclear D gene. With 7 bases removed from V and 2 bases from J, the gap between germline ends came to 15 bases. The length of the CDR3 is 14 residues. CDR1 and CDR2 from the germline V gene are SGHTS and YDEGEE. CDR3 coding DNA: TGTGCCAGCGGGAGATGGGTCGGAAACACTGAAGCTTTCTTT. This sequence encodes CASGRWVGNTEAFF.

The V call is TRBV5-1, the J call TRBJ2-1; 11 bases line up with TRBD2. This CDR3 has 16 amino acids. Germline V CDR1 and CDR2: SGHRS, YFSETQ. The J segment lost 6 bases and the V segment lost 4 bases, leaving 9 bases of the junction unmatched. The CDR3 loop is CASSLGLAERGNEQFF. DNA for the CDR3: TGCGCCAGCAGCCTGGGACTAGCGGAGAGGGGCAATGAGCAGTTCTTC.

The chain combines TRBV7-9 with TRBJ1-1, with D tentatively TRBD1 (6 bases). The CDR3 extends over 14 amino acids. CDR1 and CDR2 from the germline V gene are SEHNR and FQNEAQ (reference sequence). V was clipped by 7 bases and J by 8 bases, with 20 bases between them. The CDR3 region has the DNA TGTGCCAGCACCCCCGGCTCTAAGACAGGAGAAGCTTTCTTT. Protein sequence: CASTPGSKTGEAFF. Together with reference TRBV7-9 and TRBJ1-1, the CDR3 gives the full variable domain: DTGVSQNPRHKITKRGQNVTFRCDPISEHNRLYWYRQTLGQGPEFLTYFQNEAQLEKSRLLSDRFSAERPKGSFSTLEIQRTEQGDSAMYLCASTPGSKTGEAFFGQGTRLTVV.

The chain combines TRBV11-3 with TRBJ2-1; 11 bases match TRBD1. This CDR3 has 15 amino acids. With 4 bases clipped from V and 6 bases from J, the junction kept 5 bases outside the gene matches. The V gene's germline CDR1 is SGHNT and CDR2 YENEEA. This chain's CDR3 is CASSYGTGGVNEQFF. DNA of the CDR3: TGTGCCAGCAGCTACGGGACAGGGGGGGTCAATGAGCAGTTCTTC.

V usage is TRBV19 and J usage is TRBJ2-3; D unclear. V was clipped by 7 bases and J by 5 bases, with 7 bases between them. Germline-derived CDR1 and CDR2 are LNHDA and SQIVND (reference sequence). CDR3 length: 11 residues. The chain's CDR3 is CASTRGDTQYF. CDR3 in DNA: TGTGCCAGTACTCGCGGAGATACGCAGTATTTT.

The chain is built from TRBV27 and TRBJ2-7, with D possibly matching TRBD2 (6 bases). Germline CDR1 MNHEY, CDR2 SMNVEV (reference sequence). The V end lost 5 bases, the J end lost 1 base, and 9 bases lay between the germline ends. This CDR3 has 13 residues. CDR3 region: CASSIGTSYEQYF. CDR3 DNA: TGTGCCAGCAGTATCGGGACTTCCTACGAGCAGTACTTC.

This rearrangement joins TRBV19 to TRBJ2-1; the match to TRBD2 covers 9 bases. CDR3 length: 15 amino acids. The V and J ends lost 10 bases and 4 bases, in that order; junction bases with no gene match: 11. From germline, CDR1 is LNHDA and CDR2 SQIVND (reference sequence). CDR3 bases: TGTGCCACTACGGACGGCAGCGGGGGGTACAATGAGCAGTTCTTC. This encodes CATTDGSGGYNEQFF.

This clone was recorded only once. The chain links TRBV5-1 to TRBJ1-1; maybe TRBD1 (5 bases). The CDR3 sequence is 15 residues long. The V end lost 3 bases, the J end lost 1 base, and 13 bases lay between the germline ends. The germline V gene encodes CDR1 SGHRS and CDR2 YFSETQ. The CDR3 reads CASSSYITGNTEAFF. As DNA, the CDR3 is TGCGCCAGCAGCTCCTATATTACAGGGAACACTGAAGCTTTCTTT.

The chain combines TRBV27 with TRBJ2-1, with 8 nucleotides matching TRBD2. Germline CDR1 and CDR2: MNHEY and SMNVEV (reference sequence). The junction had 4 bases not matched to a gene; V was cut back by 5 bases and J by 4 bases. CDR3 length: 14 amino acids. The CDR3 sequence is CASSPPGGYNEQFF. In DNA, the CDR3 is TGTGCCAGCAGTCCACCGGGGGGGTACAATGAGCAGTTCTTC.

This chain links TRBV10-2 with TRBJ2-6, with TRBD1 as a possible D gene (6 bases). V gave up 8 bases and J gave up 0 bases, with 8 bases separating them. CDR3 length equals 14 residues. The germline gives CDR1 WSHSY, CDR2 SAAADI. For the CDR3, the DNA is TGCGCCAGCCGAGGGGGCTCTGGGGCCAACGTCCTGACTTTC. Translation: CASRGGSGANVLTF.

The gene calls are TRBV7-2 and TRBJ1-1, with D tentatively TRBD1 (5 bases). Germline CDR1 reads SGHTA; CDR2 reads FQGNSA. Trimming cost V 11 bases and J 2 bases, with 12 bases left between them. CDR3 length: 12 amino acids. The CDR3 here is CAGSGFNTEAFF. CDR3 DNA sequence: TGTGCCGGCTCAGGGTTCAACACTGAAGCTTTCTTT.

This chain connects TRBV27 to TRBJ2-1, with TRBD1 matching 7 bases. The V and J ends lost 5 bases and 9 bases, in that order; junction bases with no gene match: 10. Looked up from germline, CDR1 is MNHEY and CDR2 is SMNVEV (reference sequence). The CDR3 covers 14 residues. DNA of the CDR3: TGTGCCAGCAGTCCCCTATTGACAGGGAGTGAGCAGTTCTTC. Amino acid sequence: CASSPLLTGSEQFF.

CDR3 in amino acids: CASSLSTGGEQYF. The DNA for the CDR3 is TGTGCCAGCAGTTTATCGACAGGAGGCGAGCAGTACTTC. This chain connects TRBV27 to TRBJ2-7; TRBD1 is a possible D gene (6 bases). Trimming stripped 0 bases from V and 6 bases from J, with 9 bases between. Looked up from germline, CDR1 is MNHEY and CDR2 is SMNVEV (reference sequence). This CDR3 spans 13 amino acids.

The chain is built from TRBV27 and TRBJ2-1, with 7 bases aligning to TRBD1. The germline V gene has CDR1 MNHEY and CDR2 SMNVEV (reference sequence). The CDR3 length is 16 residues. The V segment lost 1 base and the J segment 0 bases; nucleotides outside the gene matches: 3. The DNA of the CDR3 is TGTGCCAGCAGTTTATATGGACAGGTCTCCTACAATGAGCAGTTCTTC. Its protein is CASSLYGQVSYNEQFF.

This clone was found once. Compared with germline, one end of the junction differs, possibly owing to a read error. The rearrangement uses TRBV6-6 and TRBJ2-1, with D possibly being TRBD2 (5 bases). CDR3 length: 9 amino acids. Germline CDR1 is MNHNY and CDR2 is SVGAGI (reference sequence). As DNA, the CDR3 is TGTGCCAGCAGCCCGGGAAAAATCTTC. Protein product: CASSPGKIF.

This chain joins TRBV19 and TRBJ2-1, with D tentatively TRBD2 (6 bases). V lost 6 bases and J lost 8, with 14 bases in between. Germline CDR1 is LNHDA and CDR2 is SQIVND (reference sequence). The CDR3 covers 13 residues. DNA of the CDR3: TGTGCCAGTAGGGGGGACTTTTGGGATGAGCAGTTCTTC. Its translation: CASRGDFWDEQFF. Full variable domain (outside the CDR3, taken from reference TRBV19 and TRBJ2-1): DGGITQSPKYLFRKEGQNVTLSCEQNLNHDAMYWYRQDPGQGLRLIYYSQIVNDFQKGDIAEGYSVSREKKESFPLTVTSAQKNPTAFYLCASRGDFWDEQFFGPGTRLTVL.

The rearrangement uses TRBV18 and TRBJ2-7; TRBD1 is a possible D gene (5 bases). Germline loops: CDR1 KGHSH, CDR2 LQKENI. The CDR3 totals 15 residues. V was trimmed by 3 bases and J by 1 base, leaving 13 bases between them. Here the CDR3 reads CASSPPGMASYEQYF. The CDR3, as DNA: TGTGCCAGCTCACCTCCAGGGATGGCTTCCTACGAGCAGTACTTC. Looking up the rest from reference TRBV18 and TRBJ2-7 gives the full variable domain: NAGVMQNPRHLVRRRGQEARLRCSPMKGHSHVYWYRQLPEEGLKFMVYLQKENIIDESGMPKERFSAEFPKEGPSILRIQQVVRGDSAAYFCASSPPGMASYEQYFGPGTRLTVT.

DNA of the CDR3: TGTGCCAGCAGCCCCCTCGGCAATCAGCCCCAGCATTTT. Protein sequence: CASSPLGNQPQHF. This rearrangement joins TRBV6-5 to TRBJ1-5; D call uncertain. Trimming removed 6 bases at V and 2 bases at J, with 8 bases between. Germline values: CDR1 MNHEY, CDR2 SVGAGI. This CDR3 region has 13 residues.

The rearrangement links TRBV6-5 to TRBJ1-5; TRBD1 is a possible D gene (6 bases). The CDR3 runs to 14 residues. Germline-derived CDR1 and CDR2 are MNHEY and SVGAGI. V was pared by 4 bases and J by 5 bases, with 12 bases between. CDR3 bases: TGTGCCAGCAGTTTCAGGGGAGCGGATCAGCCCCAGCATTTT. It codes for CASSFRGADQPQHF.

This chain joins TRBV11-2 and TRBJ2-7, with TRBD1 identical over 7 bases. Looked up from germline, CDR1 is SGHAT and CDR2 is FQNNGV. There are 13 residues in the CDR3. V gave up 3 bases and J gave up 4 bases; unmatched junction bases: 3. The CDR3 DNA reads TGTGCCAGCAGCTTGAGCAGGGGGTACGAGCAGTACTTC. This gives the protein CASSLSRGYEQYF.

The chain recombines TRBV5-8 with TRBJ2-3, with 7 bases identical to TRBD2. The V segment lost 4 bases and the J segment 10 bases; nucleotides outside the gene matches: 6. This CDR3 has 12 residues. In germline, CDR1 is SGHTS, CDR2 YDEGEE. The CDR3 DNA follows: TGTGCCAGCAGCCTCGGACTAGGACCGCAGTATTTT. Encoded protein: CASSLGLGPQYF.

This chain links TRBV27 with TRBJ2-7, with 7 bases aligning to TRBD1. Germline V gene lookup returns CDR1 MNHEY and CDR2 SMNVEV (reference sequence). The CDR3 covers 15 residues. The ends lost 6 bases at V and 6 bases at J; junction bases unmatched: 14. The CDR3 spells CASSPRTGGWVEQYF. The CDR3 nucleotides read TGTGCCAGCAGCCCCAGGACAGGAGGATGGGTCGAGCAGTACTTC.

This chain links TRBV13 with TRBJ2-7; D gene unclear. Trimming stripped 4 bases from V and 1 base from J, with 2 bases between. The CDR3 length is 11 residues. Germline V lookup: CDR1 PRHDT, CDR2 FYEKMQ (reference sequence). The CDR3 DNA reads TGTGCCAGCAGCTCTTCCTACGAGCAGTACTTC. The encoded protein is CASSSSYEQYF.